This TCR beta chain comes out of a study of blood T cell repertoires in COVID-19. Data came from immunoSEQ multiplex PCR; TCRdb stores just in-frame clones and leaves some out. The table lists approximately 170,000 clones, about nine tenths of them singletons. Germline values: CDR1 SEHNR, CDR2 FQNEAQ (reference sequence). Trimming at V came to 4 bases and at J to 14 bases, leaving 14 bases not matched to a gene. The CDR3 totals 15 residues. Material for sequencing was peripheral blood. This TCR was sampled from a man in his sixties with acute or convalescent COVID-19. The rearrangement uses TRBV7-9 and TRBJ1-6; 7 positions agree with TRBD1. Here the CDR3 reads CASSSLAGTALTLHF. In DNA, the CDR3 is TGTGCCAGCAGCTCCCTAGCCGGGACAGCATTGACCCTCCACTTT. Filled out from reference TRBV7-9 and TRBJ1-6, the complete variable domain reads DTGVSQNPRHKITKRGQNVTFRCDPISEHNRLYWYRQTLGQGPEFLTYFQNEAQLEKSRLLSDRFSAERPKGSFSTLEIQRTEQGDSAMYLCASSSLAGTALTLHFGNGTRLTVT.